This record looks at one T cell receptor (beta chain) sequence and its context. The junction departs from germline at one end; a sequencing error may be responsible. This sample was taken from a study of CD8 T cells in Susac syndrome. Germline CDR1 is MNHEY and CDR2 is SVGAGI. CDR3 length: 13 residues. RNA in amounts of roughly 0.45 to 1 ug was reverse transcribed with random hexamers. In TCRdb, the immunoSEQ multiplex PCR reads were re-called with MiXCR into one record per CDR3 protein. The sample records about 180,000 distinct CDR3 sequences, over 90% being singletons. This chain links TRBV6-5 with TRBJ1-2; no reliable D call. The specimen was CD4+ T cells from PBMCs. This receptor was obtained from a human donor with Susac syndrome. This CDR3 reads CASSYAVNDGYTF. The CDR3 nucleotides read TGTGCCAGCAGTTATGCGGTTAACGATGGCTACACCTTC.